This T cell receptor beta chain comes out of a study of T cell responses to AZD1222 COVID-19 vaccine. Study-wide context: Second doses that came at about 4 or about 12 weeks were put together. General study findings and limits: Sampling captured repertoires only after the peak T cell response. CD4 TCRs covered the whole spike, strongest at regions 160-218 and 743-854.

With respect to this clone: The target antigen is unknown.

Sequencing was performed with immunoSEQ multiplex PCR; in TCRdb, only in-frame clones are kept and a portion is missing. The repertoire holds about 180,000 clones, about nine tenths seen once, with about 2.6% in the top ten. The input for sequencing was peripheral blood, taken on day 0 of AZD1222 vaccination. The sequence derives from an adult in good health.

The CDR3 DNA reads as TGTGCCATCAGTGAGTCGTCAGGCCCTTACGAGCAGTACTTC. The encoded protein is CAISESSGPYEQYF. V usage is TRBV10-3 and J usage is TRBJ2-7; D not certain. Germline CDR1 reads ENHRY; CDR2 reads SYGVKD. V gave up 0 bases and J gave up 4 bases, with 10 bases separating them. This CDR3 is built from 14 residues.